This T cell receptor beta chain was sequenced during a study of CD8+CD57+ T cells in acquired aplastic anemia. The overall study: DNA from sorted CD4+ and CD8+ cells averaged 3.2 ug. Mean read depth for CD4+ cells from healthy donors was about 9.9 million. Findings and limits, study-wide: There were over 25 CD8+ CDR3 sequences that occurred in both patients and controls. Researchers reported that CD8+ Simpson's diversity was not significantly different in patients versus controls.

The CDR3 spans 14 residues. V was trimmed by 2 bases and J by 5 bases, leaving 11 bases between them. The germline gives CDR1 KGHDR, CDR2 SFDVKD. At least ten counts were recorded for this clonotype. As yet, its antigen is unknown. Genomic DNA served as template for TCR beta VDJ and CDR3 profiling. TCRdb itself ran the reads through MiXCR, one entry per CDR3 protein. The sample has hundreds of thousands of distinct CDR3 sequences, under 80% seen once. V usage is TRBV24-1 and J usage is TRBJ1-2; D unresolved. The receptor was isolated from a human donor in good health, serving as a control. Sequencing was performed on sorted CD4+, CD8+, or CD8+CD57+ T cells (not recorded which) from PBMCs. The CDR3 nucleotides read TGTGCCACCAGTGATTACTCATCGGGGTATGGCTACACCTTC. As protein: CATSDYSSGYGYTF.